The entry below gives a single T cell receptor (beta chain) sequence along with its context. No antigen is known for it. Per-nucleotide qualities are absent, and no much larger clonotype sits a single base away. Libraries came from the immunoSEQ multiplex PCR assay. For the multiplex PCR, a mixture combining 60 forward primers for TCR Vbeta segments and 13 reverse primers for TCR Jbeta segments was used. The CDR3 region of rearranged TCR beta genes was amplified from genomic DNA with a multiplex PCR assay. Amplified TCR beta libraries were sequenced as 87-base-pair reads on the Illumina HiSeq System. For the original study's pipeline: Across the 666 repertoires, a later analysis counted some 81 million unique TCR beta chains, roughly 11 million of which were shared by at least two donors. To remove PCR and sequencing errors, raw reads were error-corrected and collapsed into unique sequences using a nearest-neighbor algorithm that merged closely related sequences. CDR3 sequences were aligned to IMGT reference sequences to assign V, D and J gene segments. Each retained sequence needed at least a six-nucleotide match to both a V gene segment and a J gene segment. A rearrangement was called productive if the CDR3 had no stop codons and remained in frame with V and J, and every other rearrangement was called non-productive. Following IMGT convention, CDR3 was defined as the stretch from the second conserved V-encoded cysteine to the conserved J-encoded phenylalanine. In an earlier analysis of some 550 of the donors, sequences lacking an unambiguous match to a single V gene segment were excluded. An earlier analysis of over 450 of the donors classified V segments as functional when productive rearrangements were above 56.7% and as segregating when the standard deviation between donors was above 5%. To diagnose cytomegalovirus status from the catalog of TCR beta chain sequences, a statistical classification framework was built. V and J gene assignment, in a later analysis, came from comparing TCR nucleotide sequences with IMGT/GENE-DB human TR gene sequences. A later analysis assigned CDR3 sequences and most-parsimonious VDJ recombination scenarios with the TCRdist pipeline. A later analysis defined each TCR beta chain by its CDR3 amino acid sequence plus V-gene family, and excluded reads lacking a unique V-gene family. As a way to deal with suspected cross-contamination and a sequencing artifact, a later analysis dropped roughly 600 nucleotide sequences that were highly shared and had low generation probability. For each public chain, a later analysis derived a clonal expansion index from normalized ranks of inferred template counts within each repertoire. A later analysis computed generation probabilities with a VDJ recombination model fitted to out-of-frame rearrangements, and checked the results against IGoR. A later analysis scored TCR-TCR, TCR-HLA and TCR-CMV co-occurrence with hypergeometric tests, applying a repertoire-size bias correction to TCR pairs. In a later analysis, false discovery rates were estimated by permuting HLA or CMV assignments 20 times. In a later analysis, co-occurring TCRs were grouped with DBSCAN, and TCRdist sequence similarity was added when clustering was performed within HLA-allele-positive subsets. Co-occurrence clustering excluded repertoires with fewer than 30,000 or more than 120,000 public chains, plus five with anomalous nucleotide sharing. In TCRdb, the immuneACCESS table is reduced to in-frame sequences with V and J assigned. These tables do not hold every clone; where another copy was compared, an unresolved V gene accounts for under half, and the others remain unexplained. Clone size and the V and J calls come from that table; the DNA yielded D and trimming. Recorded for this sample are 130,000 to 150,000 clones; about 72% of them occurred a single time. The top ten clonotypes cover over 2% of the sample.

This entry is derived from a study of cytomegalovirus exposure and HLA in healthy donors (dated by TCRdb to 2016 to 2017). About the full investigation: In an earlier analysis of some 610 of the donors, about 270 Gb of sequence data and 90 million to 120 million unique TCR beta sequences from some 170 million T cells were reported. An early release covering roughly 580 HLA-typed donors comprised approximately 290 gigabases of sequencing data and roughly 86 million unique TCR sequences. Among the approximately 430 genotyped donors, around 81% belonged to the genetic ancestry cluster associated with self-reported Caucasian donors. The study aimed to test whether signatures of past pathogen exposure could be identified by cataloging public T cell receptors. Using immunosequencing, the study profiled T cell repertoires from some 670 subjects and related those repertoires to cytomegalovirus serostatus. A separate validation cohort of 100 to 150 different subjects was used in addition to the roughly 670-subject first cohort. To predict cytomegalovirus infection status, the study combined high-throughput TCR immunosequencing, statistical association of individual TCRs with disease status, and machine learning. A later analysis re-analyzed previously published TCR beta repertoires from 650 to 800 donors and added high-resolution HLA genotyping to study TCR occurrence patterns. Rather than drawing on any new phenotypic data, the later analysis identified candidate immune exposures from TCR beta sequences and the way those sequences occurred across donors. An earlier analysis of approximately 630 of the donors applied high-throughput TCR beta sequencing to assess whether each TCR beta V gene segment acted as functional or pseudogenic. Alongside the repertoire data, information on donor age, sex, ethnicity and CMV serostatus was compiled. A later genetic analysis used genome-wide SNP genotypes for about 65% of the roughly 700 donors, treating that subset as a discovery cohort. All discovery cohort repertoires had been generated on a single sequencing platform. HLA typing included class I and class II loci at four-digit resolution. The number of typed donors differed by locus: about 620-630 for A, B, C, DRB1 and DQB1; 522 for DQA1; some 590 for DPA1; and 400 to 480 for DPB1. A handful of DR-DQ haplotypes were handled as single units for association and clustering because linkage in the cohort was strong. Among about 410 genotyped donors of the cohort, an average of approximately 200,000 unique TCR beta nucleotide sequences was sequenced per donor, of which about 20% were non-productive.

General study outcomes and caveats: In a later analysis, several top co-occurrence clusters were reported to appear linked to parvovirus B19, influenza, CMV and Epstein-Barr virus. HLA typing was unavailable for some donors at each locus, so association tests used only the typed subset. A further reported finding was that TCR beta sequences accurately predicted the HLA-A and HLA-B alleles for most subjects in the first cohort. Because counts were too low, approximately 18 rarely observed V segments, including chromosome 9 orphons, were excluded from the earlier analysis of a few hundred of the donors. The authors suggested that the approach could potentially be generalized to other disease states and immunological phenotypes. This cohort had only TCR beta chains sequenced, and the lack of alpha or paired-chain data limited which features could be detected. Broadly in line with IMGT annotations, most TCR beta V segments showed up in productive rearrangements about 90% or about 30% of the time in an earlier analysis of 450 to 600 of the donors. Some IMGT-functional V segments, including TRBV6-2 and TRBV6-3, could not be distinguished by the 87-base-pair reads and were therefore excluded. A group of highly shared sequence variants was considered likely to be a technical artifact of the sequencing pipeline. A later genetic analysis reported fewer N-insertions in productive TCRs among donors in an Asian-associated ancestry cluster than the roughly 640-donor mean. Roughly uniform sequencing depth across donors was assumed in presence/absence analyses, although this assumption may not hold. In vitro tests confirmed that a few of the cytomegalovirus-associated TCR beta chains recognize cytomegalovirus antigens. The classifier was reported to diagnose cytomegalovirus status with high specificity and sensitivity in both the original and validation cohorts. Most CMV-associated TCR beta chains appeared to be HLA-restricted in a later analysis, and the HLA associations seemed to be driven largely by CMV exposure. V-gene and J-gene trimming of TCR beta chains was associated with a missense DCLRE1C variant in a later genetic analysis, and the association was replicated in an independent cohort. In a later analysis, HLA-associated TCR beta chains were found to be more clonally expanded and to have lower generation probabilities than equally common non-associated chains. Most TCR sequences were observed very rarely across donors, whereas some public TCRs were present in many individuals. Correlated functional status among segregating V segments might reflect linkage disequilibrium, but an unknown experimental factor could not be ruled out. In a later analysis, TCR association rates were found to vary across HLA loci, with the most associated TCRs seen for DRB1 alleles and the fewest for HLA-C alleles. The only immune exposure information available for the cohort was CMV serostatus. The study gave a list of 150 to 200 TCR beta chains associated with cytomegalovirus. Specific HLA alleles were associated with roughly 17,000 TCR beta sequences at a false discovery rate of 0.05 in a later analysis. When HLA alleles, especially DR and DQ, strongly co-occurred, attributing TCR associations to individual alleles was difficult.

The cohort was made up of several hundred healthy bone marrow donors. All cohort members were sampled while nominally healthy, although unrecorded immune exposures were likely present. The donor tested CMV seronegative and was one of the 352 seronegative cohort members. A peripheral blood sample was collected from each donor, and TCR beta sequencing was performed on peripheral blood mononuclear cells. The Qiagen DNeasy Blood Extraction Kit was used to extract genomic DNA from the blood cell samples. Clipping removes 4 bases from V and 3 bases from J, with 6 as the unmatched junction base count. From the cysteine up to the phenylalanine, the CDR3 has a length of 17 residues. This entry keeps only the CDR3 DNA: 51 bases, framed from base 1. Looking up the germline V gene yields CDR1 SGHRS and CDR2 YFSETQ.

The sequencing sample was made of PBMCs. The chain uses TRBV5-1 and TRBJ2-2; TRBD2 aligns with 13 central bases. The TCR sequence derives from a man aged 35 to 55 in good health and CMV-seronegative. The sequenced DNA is TGCGCCAGCAGCCCCGAGGGACTAGCGGGATACACCGGGGAGCTGTTTTTT. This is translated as CASSPEGLAGYTGELFF.